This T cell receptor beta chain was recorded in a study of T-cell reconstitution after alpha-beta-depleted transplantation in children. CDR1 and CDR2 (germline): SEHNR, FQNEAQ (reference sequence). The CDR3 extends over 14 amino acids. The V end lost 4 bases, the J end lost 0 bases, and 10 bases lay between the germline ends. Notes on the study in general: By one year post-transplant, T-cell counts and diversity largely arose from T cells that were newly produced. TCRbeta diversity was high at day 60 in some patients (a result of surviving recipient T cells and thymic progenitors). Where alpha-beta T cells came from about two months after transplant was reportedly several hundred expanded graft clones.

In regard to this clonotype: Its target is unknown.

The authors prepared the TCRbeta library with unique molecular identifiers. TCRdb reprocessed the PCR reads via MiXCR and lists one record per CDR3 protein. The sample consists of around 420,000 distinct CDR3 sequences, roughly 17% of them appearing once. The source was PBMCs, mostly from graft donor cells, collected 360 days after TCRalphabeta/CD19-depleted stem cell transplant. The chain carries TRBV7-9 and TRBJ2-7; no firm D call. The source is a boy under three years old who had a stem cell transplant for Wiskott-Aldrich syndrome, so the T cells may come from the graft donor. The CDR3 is CASSYDLSSYEQYF. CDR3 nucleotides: TGTGCCAGCAGCTACGACCTAAGCTCCTACGAGCAGTACTTC.